Shown below are 22 T cell receptor beta chains from a single sample sequenced in a study of radiotherapy plus CTLA-4 blockade in lung cancer. Assay: immunoSEQ multiplex PCR; the TCRdb copy retains only in-frame clones and omits some. The repertoire consists of tens of thousands of clones, with approximately 79% occurring once and the leading ten covering 16%. The source was peripheral blood, collected from a patient treated with radiotherapy plus ipilimumab. These receptors originate from a human donor with non-small cell lung cancer whose response to radiotherapy plus ipilimumab could not be evaluated. Some clones in this sample may be carry-over from other donors' samples.

The chain is built from TRBV19 and TRBJ2-2; D possibly corresponds to TRBD2 (5 bases). The CDR3 consists of 15 residues. Germline V gene sequence: CDR1 LNHDA, CDR2 SQIVND (reference sequence). The V end was cut by 3 bases, the J end by 7 bases, with 15 bases between. The CDR3 sequence: CASSMGRGLGGELFF. In DNA form, the CDR3 reads TGTGCCAGTAGTATGGGTCGGGGTTTGGGCGGGGAGCTGTTTTTT.

The J gene is TRBJ1-2, the V gene TRBV5-1; 12 nucleotides align to TRBD1. The CDR3 loop spans 15 amino acids. The V and J ends lost 4 bases and 6 bases, in that order; junction bases with no gene match: 7. Looked up from germline, CDR1 is SGHRS and CDR2 is YFSETQ. The CDR3 nucleotides read TGCGCCAGCAGCATCCGGGACAGGGGGCGCGATGGCTACACCTTC. Its protein product is CASSIRDRGRDGYTF.

This clone occurred a few times. V is TRBV18 and J is TRBJ2-3; possible D gene TRBD1, 5 bases. The germline gives CDR1 KGHSH, CDR2 LQKENI. The CDR3 runs to 13 residues. V lost 2 bases and J 6 bases, leaving 9 bases between the germline ends. For the CDR3, the DNA is TGTGCCAGCTCACCAACGACAGTGGATACGCAGTATTTT. Protein product: CASSPTTVDTQYF. The full variable domain, its missing parts supplied by reference TRBV18 and TRBJ2-3, is NAGVMQNPRHLVRRRGQEARLRCSPMKGHSHVYWYRQLPEEGLKFMVYLQKENIIDESGMPKERFSAEFPKEGPSILRIQQVVRGDSAAYFCASSPTTVDTQYFGPGTRLTVL.

This clone has only one observation. The junction departs from the called germline gene at one end, perhaps through a read error. The chain employs TRBV6-6 and TRBJ2-7, with 16 bases that match TRBD2. The germline V gene encodes CDR1 MNHNY and CDR2 SVGAGI (reference sequence). The CDR3 is 14 residues long. The CDR3 reads CASSAGTSGGAFLF. CDR3 coding DNA: TGTGCCAGCAGTGCCGGGACTAGCGGGGGGGCATTCCTTTTC.

V and J are TRBV19 and TRBJ2-3; D unclear. Trimming left V 1 base short and J 5 bases short, with 16 bases between. Germline V gene data show CDR1 as LNHDA and CDR2 as SQIVND (reference sequence). There are 16 residues in the CDR3. The CDR3 bases are TGTGCCAGTAGTATAGGAATCTCTTCCGTCGGAGATACGCAGTATTTT. This codes for CASSIGISSVGDTQYF.

Written as DNA, the CDR3 is TGTGCCAGCAGTGACTACGTAGAGAACACTGAAGCTTTCTTT. Translation: CASSDYVENTEAFF. The V gene is TRBV25-1, the J gene TRBJ1-1; D is ambiguous. V was clipped by 3 bases and J by 1 base, with 9 bases between them. The CDR3 extends over 14 amino acids. Germline assignment: CDR1 MGHDK and CDR2 SYGVNS.

This rearrangement joins TRBV6-6 to TRBJ2-1, with 8 bases lining up with TRBD1. J gave up 6 bases and V 4 bases, and 11 bases lay outside the gene matches. Germline V gene sequence: CDR1 MNHNY, CDR2 SVGAGI (reference sequence). The CDR3 length is 16 residues. CDR3 sequence (DNA): TGTGCCAGCAGTTCCCACGCCGACAGGGGATCCAATGAGCAGTTCTTC. This codes for CASSSHADRGSNEQFF.

The V and J genes are TRBV4-3 and TRBJ1-2; 10 positions match TRBD1. Germline CDR1 and CDR2: LGHNA and YSLEER. The junction had 7 bases not matched to a gene; V was cut back by 8 bases and J by 4 bases. The CDR3 is made up of 14 amino acids. The CDR3 spells CASQAGQGSYGYTF. The CDR3 DNA reads as TGCGCCAGCCAGGCGGGACAGGGGTCCTATGGCTACACCTTC.

The chain recombines TRBV6-1 with TRBJ2-7; the D gene is possibly TRBD2 (5 bases). CDR1 is MNHNS, CDR2 SASEGT, per germline. The V end was cut by 3 bases, the J end by 3 bases, with 15 bases between. CDR3 size: 15 residues. The CDR3 DNA is TGTGCCAGCAGTGACCCCAGGACCCGGGGCTACGAGCAGTACTTC. This translates into CASSDPRTRGYEQYF.

The genes are TRBV4-3 and TRBJ2-5; D may be TRBD2 (7 bases). CDR3 length: 16 residues. Germline CDR1 reads LGHNA; CDR2 reads YSLEER. V lost 2 bases and J lost 2, with 15 bases in between. DNA for the CDR3: TGCGCCAGCAGCCAACTAGAGGGGGGGCCTCAAGAGACCCAGTACTTC. This sequence encodes CASSQLEGGPQETQYF.

This clone was recorded only once. This chain links TRBV2 with TRBJ2-3; a weak D match, TRBD1 (6 bases). From germline, CDR1 is SNHLY and CDR2 FYNNEI. The CDR3 spans 15 residues. V was trimmed by 6 bases and J by 3 bases, leaving 16 bases between them. The CDR3 loop is CASSVQGIATDTQYF. CDR3 nucleotide sequence: TGTGCCAGCAGCGTACAGGGAATAGCGACAGATACGCAGTATTTT.

This chain links TRBV7-2 with TRBJ1-5; 7 bases agree with TRBD1. CDR3 length equals 13 residues. Trimming cost V 1 base and J 9 bases; bases outside gene matches: 3. Germline V gives CDR1 SGHTA, CDR2 FQGNSA. CDR3 nucleotide sequence: TGTGCCAGCAGCTTAGACGGGGACAGGCCCCAGCATTTT. It yields the protein CASSLDGDRPQHF.

V is TRBV5-4 and J is TRBJ2-5; D remains ambiguous. This CDR3 spans 13 amino acids. Germline values: CDR1 SGHNT, CDR2 YYREEE (reference sequence). V was clipped by 0 bases and J by 2 bases, with 5 bases between them. The CDR3 loop is CASSLDPQETQYF. CDR3 bases: TGTGCCAGCAGCTTGGATCCACAAGAGACCCAGTACTTC.

This clone was counted a few times. V gene TRBV30 combines with J gene TRBJ2-2; perhaps TRBD2 as D (5 bases). CDR3 length: 14 amino acids. Germline V CDR1 and CDR2: GTSNPN, SVGIG (reference sequence). V was cut by 3 bases and J by 1 base, with 9 bases left in between. The DNA of the CDR3 is TGTGCCTGGAGGGGAGTCCTGAACACCGGGGAGCTGTTTTTT. As protein: CAWRGVLNTGELFF.

The sample holds a few counts of this clone. This chain connects TRBV5-4 to TRBJ2-7; 14 bases agree with TRBD2. Germline V CDR1 and CDR2: SGHNT, YYREEE (reference sequence). This CDR3 is 17 amino acids long. V lost 5 bases, J lost 4 bases, and 11 bases stayed unmatched. CDR3 sequence (DNA): TGTGCCAGCAGGCCCGACCCGACTAGCGGGGGGGCATACGAGCAGTACTTC. This encodes CASRPDPTSGGAYEQYF.

In DNA, the CDR3 is TGTGCCACCAGCAGAGACAGGGCGCACACTGAAGCTTTCTTT. Residues: CATSRDRAHTEAFF. This chain joins TRBV15 and TRBJ1-1; a possible D gene is TRBD1 (5 bases). CDR3 length equals 14 residues. Germline V CDR1 and CDR2: LNHNV, YYDKDF (reference sequence). Trimming stripped 0 bases from V and 3 bases from J, with 8 bases between.

This chain uses TRBV6-5 with TRBJ2-7, with 9 bases aligning to TRBD1. V lost 6 bases to trimming and J lost 0 bases; unmatched junction nucleotides: 6. The length of the CDR3 is 15 residues. Germline V gene lookup returns CDR1 MNHEY and CDR2 SVGAGI. The CDR3 is CASRDGTGTSYEQYF. The CDR3 DNA reads as TGTGCCAGCAGGGACGGGACAGGGACCTCCTACGAGCAGTACTTC.

The V and J genes are TRBV7-9 and TRBJ2-2; D remains ambiguous. Germline-derived CDR1 and CDR2 are SEHNR and FQNEAQ (reference sequence). The CDR3 sequence is 14 residues long. V lost 5 bases, J lost 4 bases, and 11 bases lay in between. CDR3 sequence: CASSPTPRTGELFF. The CDR3 bases are TGTGCCAGCAGCCCGACACCGCGCACCGGGGAGCTGTTTTTT.

The chain carries TRBV29-1 and TRBJ1-1, with D maybe TRBD1 (5 bases). The CDR3 length is 14 residues. Germline V gene data show CDR1 as SQVTM and CDR2 as ANQGSEA. V lost 7 bases and J 0 bases, leaving 15 bases between the germline ends. This chain's CDR3 is CSATVTGLNTEAFF. Written as DNA, the CDR3 is TGCAGCGCTACAGTTACAGGTCTGAACACTGAAGCTTTCTTT.

This chain uses TRBV7-3 with TRBJ2-3; a weak D match, TRBD1 (6 bases). The CDR3 covers 16 residues. Trimming pared 4 bases from V and 5 bases from J, leaving 19 bases between. From germline, CDR1 is SGHTA and CDR2 FQGTGA. In DNA, the CDR3 is TGTGCCAGCAGCTCCTTGGGAGAGGGGGTCAGAGATACGCAGTATTTT. Protein: CASSSLGEGVRDTQYF.

The chain has TRBV10-2 and TRBJ1-3; the D is unclear. Germline values: CDR1 WSHSY, CDR2 SAAADI. The CDR3 is 14 amino acids. V was trimmed by 7 bases and J by 0 bases, leaving 10 bases between them. CDR3 protein: CASKQVLSGNTIYF. Here the CDR3 DNA reads TGCGCCAGCAAGCAGGTTCTCTCTGGAAACACCATATATTTT.

The rearrangement joins TRBV10-2 to TRBJ1-2, with a weak D call TRBD1 (5 bases). This CDR3 has 15 residues. The V end was cut by 4 bases, the J end by 3 bases, with 15 bases between. Germline loops: CDR1 WSHSY, CDR2 SAAADI. CDR3 in DNA: TGCGCCAGCAGTGCCCCCTCGGGCAGGGACTATGGCTACACCTTC. Its protein is CASSAPSGRDYGYTF.